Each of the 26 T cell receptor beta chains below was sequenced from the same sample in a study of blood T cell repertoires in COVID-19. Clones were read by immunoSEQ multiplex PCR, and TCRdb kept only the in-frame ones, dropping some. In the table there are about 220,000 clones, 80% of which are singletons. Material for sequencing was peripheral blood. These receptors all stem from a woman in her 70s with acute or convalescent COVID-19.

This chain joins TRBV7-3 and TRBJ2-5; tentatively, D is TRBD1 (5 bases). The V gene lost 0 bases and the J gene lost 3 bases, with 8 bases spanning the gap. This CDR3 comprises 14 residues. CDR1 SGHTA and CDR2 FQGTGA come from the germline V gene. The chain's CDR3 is CASSLTGAEETQYF. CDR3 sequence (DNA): TGTGCCAGCAGCTTAACTGGGGCCGAAGAGACCCAGTACTTC.

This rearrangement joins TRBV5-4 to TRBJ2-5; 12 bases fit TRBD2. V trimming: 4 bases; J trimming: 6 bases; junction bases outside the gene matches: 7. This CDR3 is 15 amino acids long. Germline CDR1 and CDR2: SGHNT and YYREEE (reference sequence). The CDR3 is CASSLPLAGGQTQYF. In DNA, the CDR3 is TGTGCCAGCAGCCTGCCTCTAGCGGGGGGGCAGACCCAGTACTTC.

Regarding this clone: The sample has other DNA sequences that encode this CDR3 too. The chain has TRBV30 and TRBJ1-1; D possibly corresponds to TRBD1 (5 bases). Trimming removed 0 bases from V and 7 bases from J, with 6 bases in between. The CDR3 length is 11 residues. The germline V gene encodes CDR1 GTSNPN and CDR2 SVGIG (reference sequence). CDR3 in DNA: TGTGCCTGGAGTGTAGGGGTTGAAGCTTTCTTT. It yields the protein CAWSVGVEAFF.

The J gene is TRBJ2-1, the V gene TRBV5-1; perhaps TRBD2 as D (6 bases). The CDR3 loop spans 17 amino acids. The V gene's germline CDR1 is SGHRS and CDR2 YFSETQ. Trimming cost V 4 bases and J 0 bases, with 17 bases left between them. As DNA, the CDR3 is TGCGCCAGCAGCCCCCGTCCTAGCGCGAGCTCCTACAATGAGCAGTTCTTC. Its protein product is CASSPRPSASSYNEQFF.

CDR3 in amino acids: CASSLTSGGASKKTQYF. The CDR3 nucleotides read TGTGCCAGCAGCCTGACTAGCGGGGGGGCCTCGAAAAAGACCCAGTACTTC. The chain couples TRBV3-1 (or the pseudogene TRBV3-2) to TRBJ2-5; TRBD2 matches 14 bases. After removal of 4 bases from V and 6 bases from J, the junction contained 10 bases not matched to a gene. CDR1 and CDR2 from the germline V gene are LGHDT and YNNKEL (reference sequence). CDR3 length: 17 residues.

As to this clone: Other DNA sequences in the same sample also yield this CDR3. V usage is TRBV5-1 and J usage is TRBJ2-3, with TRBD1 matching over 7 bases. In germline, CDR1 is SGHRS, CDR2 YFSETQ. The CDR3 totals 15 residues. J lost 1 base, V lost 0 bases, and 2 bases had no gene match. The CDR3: CASSLDRGGTDTQYF. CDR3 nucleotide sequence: TGCGCCAGCAGCTTGGACAGGGGAGGCACAGATACGCAGTATTTT.

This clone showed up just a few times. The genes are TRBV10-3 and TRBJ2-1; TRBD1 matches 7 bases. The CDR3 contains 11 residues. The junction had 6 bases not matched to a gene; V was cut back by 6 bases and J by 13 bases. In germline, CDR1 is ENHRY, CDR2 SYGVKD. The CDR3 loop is CAISEDRVQFF. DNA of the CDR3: TGTGCCATCAGCGAAGACAGGGTCCAGTTCTTC.

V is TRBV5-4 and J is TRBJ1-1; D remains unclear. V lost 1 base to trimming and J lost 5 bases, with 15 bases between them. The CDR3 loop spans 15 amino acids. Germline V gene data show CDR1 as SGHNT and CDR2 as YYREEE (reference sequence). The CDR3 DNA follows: TGTGCCAGCAGCTTGCCGACTACGACAAGTACTGAAGCTTTCTTT. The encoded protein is CASSLPTTTSTEAFF. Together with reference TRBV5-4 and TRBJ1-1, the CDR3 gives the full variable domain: ETGVTQSPTHLIKTRGQQVTLRCSSQSGHNTVSWYQQALGQGPQFIFQYYREEENGRGNFPPRFSGLQFPNYSSELNVNALELDDSALYLCASSLPTTTSTEAFFGQGTRLTVV.

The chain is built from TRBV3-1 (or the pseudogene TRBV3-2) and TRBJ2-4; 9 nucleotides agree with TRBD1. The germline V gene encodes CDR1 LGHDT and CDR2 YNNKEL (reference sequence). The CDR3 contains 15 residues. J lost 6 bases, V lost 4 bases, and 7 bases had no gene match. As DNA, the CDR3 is TGTGCCAGCAGCCTCTGGCGGGACAGGGTAAACATTCAGTACTTC. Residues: CASSLWRDRVNIQYF.

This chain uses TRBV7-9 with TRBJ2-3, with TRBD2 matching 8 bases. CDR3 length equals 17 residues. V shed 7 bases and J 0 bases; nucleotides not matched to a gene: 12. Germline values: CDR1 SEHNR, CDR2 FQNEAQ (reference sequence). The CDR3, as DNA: TGTGCCAGCACCGTAAGGGGCTTAGCGGGGAGCACAGATACGCAGTATTTT. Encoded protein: CASTVRGLAGSTDTQYF.

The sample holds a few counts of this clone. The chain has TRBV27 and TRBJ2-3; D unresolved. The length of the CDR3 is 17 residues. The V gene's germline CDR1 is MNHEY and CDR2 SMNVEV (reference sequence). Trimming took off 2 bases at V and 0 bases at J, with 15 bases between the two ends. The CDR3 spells CASSLSLPFTSTDTQYF. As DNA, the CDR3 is TGTGCCAGCAGTTTAAGTCTACCTTTTACTAGCACAGATACGCAGTATTTT.

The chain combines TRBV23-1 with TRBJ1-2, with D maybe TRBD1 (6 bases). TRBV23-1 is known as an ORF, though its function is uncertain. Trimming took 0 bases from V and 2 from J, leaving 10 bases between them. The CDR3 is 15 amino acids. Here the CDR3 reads CASSQSPGVNYGYTF. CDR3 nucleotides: TGCGCCAGCAGTCAATCACCAGGGGTGAACTATGGCTACACCTTC.

The DNA of the CDR3 is TGTGCCAGCAGTTTAAAAGGGGGGACAGTCCTCACAGATACGCAGTATTTT. This gives the protein CASSLKGGTVLTDTQYF. The chain has TRBV28 and TRBJ2-3, with D maybe TRBD1 (7 bases). This CDR3 has 17 residues. CDR1 is MDHEN and CDR2 is SYDVKM in the germline V gene. Trimming shortened V by 2 bases and J by 2 bases, and 17 bases separated the two germline ends.

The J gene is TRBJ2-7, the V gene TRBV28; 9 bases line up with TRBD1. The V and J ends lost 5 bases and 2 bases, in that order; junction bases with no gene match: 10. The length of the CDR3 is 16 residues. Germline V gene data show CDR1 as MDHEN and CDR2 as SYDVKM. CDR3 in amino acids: CASSGVGTGTPYEQYV. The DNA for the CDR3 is TGTGCCAGCAGTGGGGTGGGGACAGGGACCCCCTACGAGCAGTACGTC.

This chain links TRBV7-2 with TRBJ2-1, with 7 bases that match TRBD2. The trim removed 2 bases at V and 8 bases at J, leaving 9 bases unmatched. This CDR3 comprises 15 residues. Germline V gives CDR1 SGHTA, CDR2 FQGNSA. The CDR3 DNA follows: TGTGCCAGCAGCTTATACGGGGGGACCGGGGATGAGCAGTTCTTC. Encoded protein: CASSLYGGTGDEQFF.

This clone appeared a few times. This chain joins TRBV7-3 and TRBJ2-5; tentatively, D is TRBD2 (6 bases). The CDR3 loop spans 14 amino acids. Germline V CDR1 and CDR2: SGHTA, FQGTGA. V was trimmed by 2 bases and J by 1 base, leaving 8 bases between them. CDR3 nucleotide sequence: TGTGCCAGCAGCTTAGGCGGGGTCCAAGAGACCCAGTACTTC. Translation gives CASSLGGVQETQYF. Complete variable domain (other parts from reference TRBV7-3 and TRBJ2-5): GAGVSQTPSNKVTEKGKYVELRCDPISGHTALYWYRQSLGQGPEFLIYFQGTGAADDSGLPNDRFFAVRPEGSVSTLKIQRTERGDSAVYLCASSLGGVQETQYFGPGTRLLVL.

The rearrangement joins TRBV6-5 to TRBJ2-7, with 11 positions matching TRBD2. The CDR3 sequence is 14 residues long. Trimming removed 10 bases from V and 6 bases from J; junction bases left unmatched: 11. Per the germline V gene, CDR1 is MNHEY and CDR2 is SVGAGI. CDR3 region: CATISGGALVEQYV. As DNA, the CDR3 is TGTGCCACCATTAGCGGGGGGGCGTTGGTCGAGCAGTACGTC.

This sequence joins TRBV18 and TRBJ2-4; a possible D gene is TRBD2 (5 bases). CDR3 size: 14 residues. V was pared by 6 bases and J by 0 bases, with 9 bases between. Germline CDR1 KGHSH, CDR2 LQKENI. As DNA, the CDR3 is TGTGCCAGCTCCTCCGGGGTAGCCAAAAACATTCAGTACTTC. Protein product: CASSSGVAKNIQYF.

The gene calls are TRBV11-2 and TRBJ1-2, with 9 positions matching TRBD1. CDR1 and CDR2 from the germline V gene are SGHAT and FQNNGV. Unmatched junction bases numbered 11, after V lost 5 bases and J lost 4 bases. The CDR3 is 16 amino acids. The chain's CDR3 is CASSLNTGGESYGYTF. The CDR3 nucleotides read TGTGCCAGCAGCCTCAATACAGGGGGCGAGAGCTATGGCTACACCTTC.

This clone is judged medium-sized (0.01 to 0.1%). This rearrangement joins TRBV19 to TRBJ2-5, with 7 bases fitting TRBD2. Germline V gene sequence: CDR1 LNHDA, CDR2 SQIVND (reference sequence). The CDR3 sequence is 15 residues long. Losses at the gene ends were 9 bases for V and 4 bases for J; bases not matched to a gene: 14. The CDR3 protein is CASTSRAGRGETQYF. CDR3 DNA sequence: TGTGCCAGCACTTCAAGGGCGGGGAGGGGAGAGACCCAGTACTTC.

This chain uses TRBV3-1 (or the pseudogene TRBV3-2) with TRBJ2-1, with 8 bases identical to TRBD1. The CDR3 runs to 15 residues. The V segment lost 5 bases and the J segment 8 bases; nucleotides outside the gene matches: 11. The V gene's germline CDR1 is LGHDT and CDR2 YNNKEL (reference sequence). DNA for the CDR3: TGTGCCAGCAGCTTAACCTTAGGACAGGGTTATGAGCAGTTCTTC. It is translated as CASSLTLGQGYEQFF.

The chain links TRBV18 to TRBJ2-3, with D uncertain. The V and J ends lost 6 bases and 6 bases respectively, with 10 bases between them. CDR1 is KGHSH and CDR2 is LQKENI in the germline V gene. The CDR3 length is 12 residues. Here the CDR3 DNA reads TGTGCCAGCTCCCCAATGGAGGATACGCAGTATTTT. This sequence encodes CASSPMEDTQYF.

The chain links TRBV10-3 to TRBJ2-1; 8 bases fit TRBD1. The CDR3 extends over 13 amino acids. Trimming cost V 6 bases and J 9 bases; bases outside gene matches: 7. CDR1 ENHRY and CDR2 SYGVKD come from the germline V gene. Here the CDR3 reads CAISLDRAAEQFF. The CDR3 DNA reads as TGTGCCATCAGCCTGGACAGGGCAGCTGAGCAGTTCTTC.

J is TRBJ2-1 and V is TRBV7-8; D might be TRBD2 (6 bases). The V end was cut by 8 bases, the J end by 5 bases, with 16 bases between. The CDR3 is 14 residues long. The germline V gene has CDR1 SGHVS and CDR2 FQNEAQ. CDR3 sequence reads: CASGLGTANNEQFF. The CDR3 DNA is TGTGCCAGCGGTTTGGGGACTGCAAACAATGAGCAGTTCTTC.

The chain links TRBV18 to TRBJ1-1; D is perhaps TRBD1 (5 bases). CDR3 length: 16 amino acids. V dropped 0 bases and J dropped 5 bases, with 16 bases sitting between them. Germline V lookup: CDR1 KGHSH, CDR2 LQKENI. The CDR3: CASSPPGPRGRTEAFF. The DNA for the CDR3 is TGTGCCAGCTCACCACCTGGTCCCCGGGGGAGGACTGAAGCTTTCTTT.

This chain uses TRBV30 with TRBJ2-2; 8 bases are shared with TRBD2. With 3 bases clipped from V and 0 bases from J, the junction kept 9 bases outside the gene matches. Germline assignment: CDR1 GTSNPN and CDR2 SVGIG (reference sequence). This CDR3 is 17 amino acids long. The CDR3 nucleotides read TGTGCCTGGAGGAAGGCGGGGGGCCTTTCGAACACCGGGGAGCTGTTTTTT. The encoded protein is CAWRKAGGLSNTGELFF.